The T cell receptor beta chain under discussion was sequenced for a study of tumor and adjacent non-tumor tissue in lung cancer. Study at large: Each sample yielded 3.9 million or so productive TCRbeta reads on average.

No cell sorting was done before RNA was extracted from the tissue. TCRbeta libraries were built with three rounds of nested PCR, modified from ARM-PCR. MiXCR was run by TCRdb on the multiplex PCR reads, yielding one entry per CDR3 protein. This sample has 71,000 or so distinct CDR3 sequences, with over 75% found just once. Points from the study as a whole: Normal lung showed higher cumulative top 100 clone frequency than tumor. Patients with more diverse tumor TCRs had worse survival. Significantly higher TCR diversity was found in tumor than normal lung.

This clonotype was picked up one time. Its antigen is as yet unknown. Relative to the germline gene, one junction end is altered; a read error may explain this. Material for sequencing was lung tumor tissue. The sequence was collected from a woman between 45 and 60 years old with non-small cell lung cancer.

The CDR3 is CAISEFGETGELFF. For the CDR3, the DNA is TGTGCCATCAGTGAGTTCGGGGAGACCGGGGAACTGTTTTTT. The rearrangement links TRBV10-3 to TRBJ2-2; D may be TRBD2 (5 bases). In germline, CDR1 is ENHRY, CDR2 SYGVKD. This CDR3 has 14 residues.